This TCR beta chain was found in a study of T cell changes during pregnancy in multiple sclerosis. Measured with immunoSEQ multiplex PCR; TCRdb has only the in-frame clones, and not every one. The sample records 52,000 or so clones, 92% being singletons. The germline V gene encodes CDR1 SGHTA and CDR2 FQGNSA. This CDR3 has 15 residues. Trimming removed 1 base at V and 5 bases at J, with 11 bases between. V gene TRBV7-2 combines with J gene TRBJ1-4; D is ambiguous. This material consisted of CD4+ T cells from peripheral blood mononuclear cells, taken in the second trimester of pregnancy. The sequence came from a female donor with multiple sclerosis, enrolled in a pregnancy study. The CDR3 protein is CASSLGGLGNEKLFF. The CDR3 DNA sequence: TGTGCCAGCAGCTTAGGCGGGCTAGGGAATGAAAAACTGTTTTTT.